Below, 32 T cell receptor beta chains from the same sample are listed, as sequenced in a study of blood T cell repertoires in COVID-19. Assay used: immunoSEQ multiplex PCR; TCRdb lists only in-frame clones, some missing. The sample includes 300,000 to 400,000 clones, 85% to 90% of them seen just once. The sample was PBMCs or T cells enriched from blood (not recorded which). These TCRs come from a woman aged 30 to 39 with acute COVID-19.

This clone was observed a handful of times. The rearrangement uses TRBV5-1 and TRBJ1-6; D is undetermined. Between the trimmed V and J ends, which lost 0 bases and 8 bases, there was a span of 9 bases. Germline V gene data show CDR1 as SGHRS and CDR2 as YFSETQ. The CDR3 is 14 amino acids. The CDR3 DNA sequence: TGCGCCAGCAGCTTGGGATCCCGAGATTCACCCCTCCACTTT. It specifies CASSLGSRDSPLHF.

The chain employs TRBV27 and TRBJ2-7; 8 positions match TRBD1. The CDR3 loop spans 14 amino acids. Germline V gives CDR1 MNHEY, CDR2 SMNVEV (reference sequence). V gave up 5 bases and J gave up 4 bases; unmatched junction bases: 7. This chain's CDR3 is CASSDGTGAYEQYF. For the CDR3, the DNA is TGTGCCAGCAGTGACGGGACAGGAGCTTACGAGCAGTACTTC.

This chain uses TRBV5-6 with TRBJ2-7; 9 bases align to TRBD1. Looked up from germline, CDR1 is SGHDT and CDR2 is YYEEEE. The CDR3 loop spans 15 amino acids. Losses at the gene ends were 4 bases for V and 5 bases for J; bases not matched to a gene: 10. In nucleotides, the CDR3 is TGTGCCAGCAGCCCGACCGGGACAGGGCCCGACGAGCAGTACTTC. It translates to CASSPTGTGPDEQYF.

The chain is built from TRBV14 and TRBJ1-6; D is unresolved. Germline V gene sequence: CDR1 SGHDN, CDR2 FVKESK. V shed 2 bases and J shed 5 bases, with 10 bases lying between them. The CDR3 is 15 residues long. The CDR3, as DNA: TGTGCCAGCAGCCAATACCGGGAGGATAATTCACCCCTCCACTTT. Its translation: CASSQYREDNSPLHF.

The chain recombines TRBV24-1 with TRBJ2-7; TRBD1 agrees at 9 bases. The CDR3 covers 17 residues. Germline V gene data show CDR1 as KGHDR and CDR2 as SFDVKD. The junction had 10 bases not matched to a gene; V was cut back by 5 bases and J by 0 bases. For the CDR3, the DNA is TGTGCCACCAGTGCCCATCGGACAGGGGTCTCCTCCTACGAGCAGTACTTC. It encodes CATSAHRTGVSSYEQYF.

The gene calls are TRBV2 and TRBJ1-1, with D perhaps TRBD1 (6 bases). The V end lost 8 bases, the J end lost 1 base, and 11 bases lay between the germline ends. Germline V gene lookup returns CDR1 SNHLY and CDR2 FYNNEI. The CDR3 has 13 residues. The CDR3 DNA follows: TGTGCCAGCGCGTACAGGGAGAACACTGAAGCTTTCTTT. It codes for CASAYRENTEAFF.

The rearrangement joins TRBV7-9 to TRBJ1-4, with 8 bases that match TRBD1. Per germline, CDR1 SEHNR and CDR2 FQNEAQ (reference sequence). V shed 5 bases, J shed 0 bases, and the junction held 2 bases outside the gene matches. The CDR3 has 15 amino acids. The CDR3: CASSAGGATNEKLFF. The CDR3 DNA reads as TGTGCCAGCAGCGCAGGGGGCGCAACTAATGAAAAACTGTTTTTT.

V usage is TRBV30 and J usage is TRBJ1-2; no definite D call. The CDR3 is 10 residues long. V shed 8 bases and J shed 4 bases, with 8 bases lying between them. Germline CDR1 is GTSNPN and CDR2 is SVGIG (reference sequence). DNA of the CDR3: TGTGCCGGATACAGCTATGGCTACACCTTC. This sequence encodes CAGYSYGYTF.

This clone was seen only a few times. The chain is built from TRBV5-1 and TRBJ1-2; D uncertain. The V end was cut by 5 bases, the J end by 4 bases, with 3 bases between. The V gene's germline CDR1 is SGHRS and CDR2 YFSETQ. The CDR3 spans 10 residues. The CDR3 DNA sequence: TGCGCCAGCAGGAGCTATGGCTACACCTTC. Translating it yields CASRSYGYTF.

The chain recombines TRBV6-5 with TRBJ2-7; D call uncertain. Germline assignment: CDR1 MNHEY and CDR2 SVGAGI. There are 15 residues in the CDR3. Trimming stripped 2 bases from V and 1 base from J, with 12 bases between. The CDR3 region is CASSYQVTQSYEQYF. CDR3 bases: TGTGCCAGCAGTTACCAGGTGACCCAGTCCTACGAGCAGTACTTC.

This clone was seen a few times. The CDR3 reads CASSLLGSGNTIYF. CDR3 in DNA: TGCGCCAGCAGCTTGCTAGGATCCGGAAACACCATATATTTT. This sequence joins TRBV5-1 and TRBJ1-3; D gene uncertain. Germline assignment: CDR1 SGHRS and CDR2 YFSETQ. The CDR3 contains 14 residues. Deletions cut 1 base from V and 4 bases from J, with 9 bases between.

The CDR3 loop reads CASSDTGSREEKLFF. CDR3 DNA sequence: TGCGCCAGCAGTGACACAGGGTCACGAGAGGAAAAACTGTTTTTT. The rearrangement links TRBV10-2 to TRBJ1-4, with D possibly TRBD1 on 6 matching bases. Germline CDR1 WSHSY, CDR2 SAAADI. Trimming left V 3 bases short and J 8 bases short, with 16 bases between. CDR3 size: 15 residues.

In regard to this clone: The identical CDR3 is also encoded by other nucleotide sequences in the sample. J is TRBJ1-2 and V is TRBV24-1; 10 bases are shared with TRBD1. After removal of 4 bases from V and 8 bases from J, the junction contained 6 bases not matched to a gene. This CDR3 region has 14 residues. Germline V gives CDR1 KGHDR, CDR2 SFDVKD. In DNA, the CDR3 is TGTGCCACCAGTGACCCGGGACAGGGGTACGGCTACACCTTC. The encoded protein is CATSDPGQGYGYTF.

The J gene is TRBJ2-3, the V gene TRBV3-1 (or the pseudogene TRBV3-2), with 7 positions matching TRBD1. The V gene end was trimmed by 3 bases and the J gene end by 6 bases; junction bases not matched to a gene: 3. Germline V gene lookup returns CDR1 LGHDT and CDR2 YNNKEL (reference sequence). This CDR3 has 13 residues. The CDR3 DNA follows: TGTGCCAGCAGCCAGAAGGGGGCCGATACGCAGTATTTT. This encodes CASSQKGADTQYF.

The J gene is TRBJ1-2, the V gene TRBV3-1 (or the pseudogene TRBV3-2), with a tentative D call TRBD1 (5 bases). Germline-derived CDR1 and CDR2 are LGHDT and YNNKEL (reference sequence). The CDR3 runs 14 residues. The V end lost 3 bases, the J end lost 8 bases, and 16 bases lay between the germline ends. DNA of the CDR3: TGTGCCAGCAGCCAGAGTAGTAGGGGTTGGGGCTACACCTTC. It codes for CASSQSSRGWGYTF.

The CDR3 sequence: CASSYSTGGPHEQYF. The CDR3, as DNA: TGTGCCAGCAGTTACTCGACAGGGGGTCCCCACGAGCAGTACTTC. This chain links TRBV6-5 with TRBJ2-7; 9 bases map to TRBD1. The V gene's germline CDR1 is MNHEY and CDR2 SVGAGI. This CDR3 is built from 15 residues. The J segment lost 5 bases and the V segment lost 0 bases, leaving 5 bases of the junction unmatched.

This clone came up a few times. The chain joins TRBV7-2 to TRBJ1-5, with 9 bases aligning to TRBD1. The CDR3 is 15 amino acids. Looked up from germline, CDR1 is SGHTA and CDR2 is FQGNSA. Trimming removed 6 bases from V and 2 bases from J; junction bases left unmatched: 5. CDR3 sequence (DNA): TGTGCCAGCAGAGAGACAGGGGGTGGCAATCAGCCCCAGCATTTT. Translation gives CASRETGGGNQPQHF.

V usage is TRBV4-1 and J usage is TRBJ1-1, with a possible D match to TRBD1 (5 bases). This CDR3 is built from 13 residues. The V and J ends lost 4 bases and 4 bases respectively, with 10 bases between them. CDR1 and CDR2 (germline): MGHRA, YSYEKL. The CDR3 is CASSPVTGTEAFF. The CDR3 bases are TGCGCCAGCAGCCCGGTAACAGGCACTGAAGCTTTCTTT.

The rearrangement uses TRBV19 and TRBJ1-1; D unclear. Germline CDR1 LNHDA, CDR2 SQIVND (reference sequence). The CDR3 contains 11 residues. V lost 5 bases, J lost 2 bases, and 3 bases lay in between. CDR3 loop: CASSLNTEAFF. The CDR3 coding sequence is TGTGCCAGTAGTCTAAACACTGAAGCTTTCTTT.

This clone was seen a single time. This chain uses TRBV18 with TRBJ1-4, with D uncertain. This CDR3 region has 15 residues. Germline CDR1 reads KGHSH; CDR2 reads LQKENI. The V end was cut by 6 bases, the J end by 6 bases, with 17 bases between. The CDR3 coding sequence is TGTGCCAGCTCGCTAACAGTGGCTTTTGATGAAAAACTGTTTTTT. This encodes CASSLTVAFDEKLFF.

V and J are TRBV7-3 and TRBJ1-1; 7 bases agree with TRBD1. Germline values: CDR1 SGHTA, CDR2 FQGTGA. The CDR3 has 13 amino acids. The V gene end was trimmed by 0 bases and the J gene end by 11 bases; junction bases not matched to a gene: 6. This CDR3 reads CASSLTRQGEAFF. Written as DNA, the CDR3 is TGTGCCAGCAGCTTAACGCGACAGGGTGAGGCTTTCTTT.

This chain joins TRBV5-1 and TRBJ2-3; 10 bases fit TRBD1. Trimming at V came to 3 bases and at J to 3 bases, leaving 4 bases not matched to a gene. Germline loops: CDR1 SGHRS, CDR2 YFSETQ. The CDR3 has 15 residues. CDR3 DNA sequence: TGCGCCAGCAGCTCGACAGGGGGCATAACAGATACGCAGTATTTT. Its translation is CASSSTGGITDTQYF.

This chain links TRBV5-8 with TRBJ2-7; D gene unclear. CDR3 length: 15 residues. CDR1 and CDR2 (germline): SGHTS, YDEGEE. The V end was cut by 0 bases, the J end by 0 bases, with 10 bases between. CDR3 nucleotides: TGTGCCAGCAGCTTGGGTAATAGCCTCTCCTACGAGCAGTACTTC. Amino acids: CASSLGNSLSYEQYF.

This clone was counted between two and nine times. The CDR3 bases are TGTGCCAGCAGTAACGACAGGGATTACGGCTACACCTTC. As protein: CASSNDRDYGYTF. This chain joins TRBV2 and TRBJ1-2, with 7 nucleotides matching TRBD1. The CDR3 length is 13 residues. With V trimmed by 5 bases and J by 8 bases, 8 bases remained unmatched. Per germline, CDR1 SNHLY and CDR2 FYNNEI.

The rearrangement links TRBV18 to TRBJ2-3, with TRBD2 as a possible D gene (6 bases). The CDR3 contains 17 residues. The V gene lost 2 bases and the J gene lost 2 bases, with 17 bases spanning the gap. CDR1 is KGHSH, CDR2 LQKENI, per germline. The CDR3: CASSPFISSENTDTQYF. CDR3 sequence (DNA): TGTGCCAGCTCACCATTCATCTCTAGCGAGAACACAGATACGCAGTATTTT.

CDR3 coding DNA: TGTGCCACCAGCCTCGGGGATGGTCCTGGAAACACCATATATTTT. This translates into CATSLGDGPGNTIYF. The rearrangement joins TRBV15 to TRBJ1-3; D unresolved. Germline V gene data show CDR1 as LNHNV and CDR2 as YYDKDF (reference sequence). The V gene lost 5 bases and the J gene lost 2 bases, with 13 bases spanning the gap. CDR3 length equals 15 residues.

This chain links TRBV9 with TRBJ2-7; 7 bases map to TRBD2. With 0 bases clipped from V and 3 bases from J, the junction kept 6 bases outside the gene matches. Germline values: CDR1 SGDLS, CDR2 YYNGEE. This CDR3 contains 15 residues. The CDR3 sequence is CASSVGEGIGYEQYF. The DNA of the CDR3 is TGTGCCAGCAGCGTAGGGGAGGGGATCGGCTACGAGCAGTACTTC.

The chain combines TRBV2 with TRBJ2-7; TRBD1 agrees at 9 bases. V was pared by 10 bases and J by 3 bases, with 7 bases of the junction left unmatched. This CDR3 spans 13 amino acids. Germline assignment: CDR1 SNHLY and CDR2 FYNNEI. This CDR3 reads CATTGGWGYEQYF. Here the CDR3 DNA reads TGTGCCACCACAGGGGGCTGGGGCTACGAGCAGTACTTC.

The V gene is TRBV3-1 (or the pseudogene TRBV3-2), the J gene TRBJ1-6; 9 bases are a match to TRBD1. Trimming cost V 2 bases and J 7 bases; bases outside gene matches: 3. In germline, CDR1 is LGHDT, CDR2 YNNKEL (reference sequence). The CDR3 totals 15 residues. This chain's CDR3 is CASSQTGGANSPLHF. CDR3 nucleotide sequence: TGTGCCAGCAGCCAAACAGGGGGCGCAAATTCACCCCTCCACTTT.

J is TRBJ1-2 and V is TRBV7-9, with D possibly being TRBD1 (6 bases). This CDR3 has 17 residues. Germline-derived CDR1 and CDR2 are SEHNR and FQNEAQ (reference sequence). Trimming shortened V by 2 bases and J by 4 bases, and 20 bases separated the two germline ends. The CDR3 spells CASSLSAGGESSYGYTF. CDR3 bases: TGTGCCAGCAGCTTAAGTGCGGGGGGCGAATCGAGCTATGGCTACACCTTC.

This clone was found a few times. The chain uses TRBV24-1 and TRBJ1-5; 9 bases line up with TRBD1. The CDR3 sequence is 16 residues long. After removal of 4 bases from V and 5 bases from J, the junction contained 8 bases not matched to a gene. Germline lookup yields CDR1 KGHDR and CDR2 SFDVKD. This CDR3 is CATSDHRQGGDQPQHF. In DNA form, the CDR3 reads TGTGCCACCAGTGACCACAGACAGGGGGGAGATCAGCCCCAGCATTTT.

The chain employs TRBV14 and TRBJ2-7, with D possibly matching TRBD1 (5 bases). The CDR3 consists of 13 residues. V lost 3 bases and J lost 4, with 10 bases in between. The germline CDR1 and CDR2 sequences are SGHDN and FVKESK. This CDR3 is CASSQQGGYEQYF. CDR3 sequence (DNA): TGTGCCAGCAGCCAGCAGGGTGGGTACGAGCAGTACTTC.